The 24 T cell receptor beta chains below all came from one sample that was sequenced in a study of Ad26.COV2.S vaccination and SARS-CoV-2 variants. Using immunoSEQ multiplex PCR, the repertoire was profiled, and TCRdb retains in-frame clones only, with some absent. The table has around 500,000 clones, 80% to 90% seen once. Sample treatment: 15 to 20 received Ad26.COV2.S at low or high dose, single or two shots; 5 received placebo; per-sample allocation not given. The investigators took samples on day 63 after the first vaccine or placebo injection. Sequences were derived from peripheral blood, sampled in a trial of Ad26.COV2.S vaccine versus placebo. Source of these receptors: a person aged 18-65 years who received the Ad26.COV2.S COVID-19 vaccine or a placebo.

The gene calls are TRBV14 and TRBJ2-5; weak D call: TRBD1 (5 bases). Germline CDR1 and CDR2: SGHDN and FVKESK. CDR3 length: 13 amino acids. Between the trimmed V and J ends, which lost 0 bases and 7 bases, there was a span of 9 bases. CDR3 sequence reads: CASSQEGRRTQYF. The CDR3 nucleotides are TGTGCCAGCAGCCAAGAGGGGCGTAGGACCCAGTACTTC.

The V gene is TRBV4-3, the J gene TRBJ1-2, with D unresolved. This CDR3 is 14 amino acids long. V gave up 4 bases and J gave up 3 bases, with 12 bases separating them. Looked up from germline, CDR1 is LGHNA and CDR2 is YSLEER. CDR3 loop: CASSPSHRDYGYTF. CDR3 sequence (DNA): TGCGCCAGCAGCCCGAGCCACCGGGACTATGGCTACACCTTC.

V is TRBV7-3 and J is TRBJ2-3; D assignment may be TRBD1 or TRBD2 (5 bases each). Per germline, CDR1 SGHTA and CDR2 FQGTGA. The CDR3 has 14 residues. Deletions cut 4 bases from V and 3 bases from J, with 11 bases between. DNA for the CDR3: TGTGCCAGCAGCTCTTCAGGGAGAACAGATACGCAGTATTTT. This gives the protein CASSSSGRTDTQYF. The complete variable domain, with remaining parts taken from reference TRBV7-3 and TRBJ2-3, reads GAGVSQTPSNKVTEKGKYVELRCDPISGHTALYWYRQSLGQGPEFLIYFQGTGAADDSGLPNDRFFAVRPEGSVSTLKIQRTERGDSAVYLCASSSSGRTDTQYFGPGTRLTVL.

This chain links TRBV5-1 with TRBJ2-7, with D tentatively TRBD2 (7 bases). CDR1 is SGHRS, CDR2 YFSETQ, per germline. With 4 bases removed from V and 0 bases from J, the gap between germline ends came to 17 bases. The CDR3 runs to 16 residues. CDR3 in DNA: TGCGCCAGCAGCCTACGGGGGGACACCATCTCCTACGAGCAGTACTTC. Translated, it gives CASSLRGDTISYEQYF.

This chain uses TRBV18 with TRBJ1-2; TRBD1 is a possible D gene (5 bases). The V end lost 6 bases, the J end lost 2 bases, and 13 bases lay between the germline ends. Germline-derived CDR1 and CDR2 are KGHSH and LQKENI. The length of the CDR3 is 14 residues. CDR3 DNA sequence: TGTGCCAGCTCGCAGGTACAGGCGAACTATGGCTACACCTTC. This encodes CASSQVQANYGYTF. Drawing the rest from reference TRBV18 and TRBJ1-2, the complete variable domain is NAGVMQNPRHLVRRRGQEARLRCSPMKGHSHVYWYRQLPEEGLKFMVYLQKENIIDESGMPKERFSAEFPKEGPSILRIQQVVRGDSAAYFCASSQVQANYGYTFGSGTRLTVV.

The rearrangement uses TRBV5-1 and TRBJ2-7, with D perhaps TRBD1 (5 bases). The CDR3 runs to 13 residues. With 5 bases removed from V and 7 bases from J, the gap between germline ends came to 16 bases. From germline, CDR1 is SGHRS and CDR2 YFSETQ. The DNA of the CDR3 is TGCGCCAGCAGTCTCGACAGCCTTTGGGAGCAGTACTTC. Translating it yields CASSLDSLWEQYF.

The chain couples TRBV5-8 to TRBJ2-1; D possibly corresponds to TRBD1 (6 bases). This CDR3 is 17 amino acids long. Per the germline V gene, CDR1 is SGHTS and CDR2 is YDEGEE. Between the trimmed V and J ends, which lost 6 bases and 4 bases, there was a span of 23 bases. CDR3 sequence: CASNPTSGTSGYNEQFF. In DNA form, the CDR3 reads TGTGCCAGCAATCCTACCTCCGGGACATCAGGATACAATGAGCAGTTCTTC.

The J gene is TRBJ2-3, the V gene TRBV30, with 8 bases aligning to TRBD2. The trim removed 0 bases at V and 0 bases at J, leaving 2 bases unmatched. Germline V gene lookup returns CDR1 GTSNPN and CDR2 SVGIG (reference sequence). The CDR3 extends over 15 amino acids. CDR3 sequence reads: CAWSVSSGSTDTQYF. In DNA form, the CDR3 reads TGTGCCTGGAGTGTGTCTAGCGGGAGCACAGATACGCAGTATTTT.

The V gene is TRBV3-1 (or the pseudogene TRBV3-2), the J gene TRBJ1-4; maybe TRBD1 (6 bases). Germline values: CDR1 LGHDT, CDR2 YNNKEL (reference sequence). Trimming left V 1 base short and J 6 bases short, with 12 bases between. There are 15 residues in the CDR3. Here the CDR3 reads CASSQGGQPHEKLFF. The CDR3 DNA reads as TGTGCCAGCAGCCAAGGAGGACAGCCACATGAAAAACTGTTTTTT.

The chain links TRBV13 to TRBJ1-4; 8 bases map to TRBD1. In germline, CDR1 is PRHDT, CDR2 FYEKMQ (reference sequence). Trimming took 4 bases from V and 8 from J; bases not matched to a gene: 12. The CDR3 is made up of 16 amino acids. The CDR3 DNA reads TGTGCCAGCAGCTCTTACGCGACAGGGGTCACCGAAAAACTGTTTTTT. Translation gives CASSSYATGVTEKLFF.

CDR3 sequence: CASSLGGGGAGYEQYF. In DNA form, the CDR3 reads TGTGCCAGCAGCTTAGGCGGTGGGGGGGCCGGTTACGAGCAGTACTTC. The J gene is TRBJ2-7, the V gene TRBV7-2; D is possibly TRBD2 (7 bases). The CDR3 sequence is 16 residues long. Germline assignment: CDR1 SGHTA and CDR2 FQGNSA. The V and J ends lost 1 base and 4 bases respectively, with 17 bases between them.

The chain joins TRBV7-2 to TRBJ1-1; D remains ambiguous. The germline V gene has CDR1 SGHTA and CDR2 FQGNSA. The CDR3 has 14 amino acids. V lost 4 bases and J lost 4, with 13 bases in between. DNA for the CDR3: TGTGCCAGCAGCTCGACCGGGCGGCCCACTGAAGCTTTCTTT. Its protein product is CASSSTGRPTEAFF.

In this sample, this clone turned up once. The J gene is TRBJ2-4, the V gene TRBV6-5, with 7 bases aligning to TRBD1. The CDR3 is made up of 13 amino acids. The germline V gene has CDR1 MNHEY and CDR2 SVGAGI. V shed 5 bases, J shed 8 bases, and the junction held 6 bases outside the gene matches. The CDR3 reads CASSRDSAYIQYF. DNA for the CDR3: TGTGCCAGCAGTCGGGACAGTGCGTACATTCAGTACTTC.

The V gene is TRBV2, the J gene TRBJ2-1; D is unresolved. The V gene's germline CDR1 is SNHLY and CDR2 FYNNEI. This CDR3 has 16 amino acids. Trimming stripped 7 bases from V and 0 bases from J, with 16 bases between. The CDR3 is CASTQSGRSSYNEQFF. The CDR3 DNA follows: TGTGCCAGCACCCAATCGGGCCGAAGCTCCTACAATGAGCAGTTCTTC.

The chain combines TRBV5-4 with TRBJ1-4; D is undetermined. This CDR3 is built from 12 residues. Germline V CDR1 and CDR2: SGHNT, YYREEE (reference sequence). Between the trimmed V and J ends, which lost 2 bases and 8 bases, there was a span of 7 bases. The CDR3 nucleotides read TGTGCCAGCAGCTTTTCCGGGGAAAAACTGTTTTTT. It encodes CASSFSGEKLFF.

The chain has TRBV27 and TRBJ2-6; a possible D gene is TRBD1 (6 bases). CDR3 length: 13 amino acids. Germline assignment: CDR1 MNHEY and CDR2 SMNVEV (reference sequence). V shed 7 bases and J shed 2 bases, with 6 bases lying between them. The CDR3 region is CASNRAGANVLTF. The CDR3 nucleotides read TGTGCCAGCAACAGGGCTGGGGCCAACGTCCTGACTTTC.

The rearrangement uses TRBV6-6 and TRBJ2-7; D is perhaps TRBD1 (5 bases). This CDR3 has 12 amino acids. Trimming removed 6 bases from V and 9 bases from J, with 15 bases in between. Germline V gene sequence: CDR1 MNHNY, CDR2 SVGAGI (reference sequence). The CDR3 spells CASRPRQSGQYF. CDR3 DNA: TGTGCCAGCAGACCACGACAGAGTGGGCAGTACTTC.

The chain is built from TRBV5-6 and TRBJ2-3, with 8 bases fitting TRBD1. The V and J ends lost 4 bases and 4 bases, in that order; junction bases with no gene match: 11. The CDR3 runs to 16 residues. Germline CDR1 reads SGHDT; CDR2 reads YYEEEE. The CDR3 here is CASSRRTGWDPDTQYF. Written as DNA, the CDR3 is TGTGCCAGCAGCCGAAGGACAGGGTGGGATCCAGATACGCAGTATTTT.

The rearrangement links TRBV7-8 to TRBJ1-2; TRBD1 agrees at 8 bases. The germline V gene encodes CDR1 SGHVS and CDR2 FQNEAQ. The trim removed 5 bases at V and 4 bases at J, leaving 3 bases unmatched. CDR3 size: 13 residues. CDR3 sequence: CASSRGQGYGYTF. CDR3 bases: TGTGCCAGCAGCCGTGGACAGGGCTATGGCTACACCTTC.

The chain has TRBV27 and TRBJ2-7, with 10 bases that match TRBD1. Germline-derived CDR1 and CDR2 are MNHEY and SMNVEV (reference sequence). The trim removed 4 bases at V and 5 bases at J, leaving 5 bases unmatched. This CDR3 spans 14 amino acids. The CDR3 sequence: CASSSRDRGHEQYF. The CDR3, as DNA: TGTGCCAGCAGTTCCCGGGACAGGGGACACGAGCAGTACTTC.

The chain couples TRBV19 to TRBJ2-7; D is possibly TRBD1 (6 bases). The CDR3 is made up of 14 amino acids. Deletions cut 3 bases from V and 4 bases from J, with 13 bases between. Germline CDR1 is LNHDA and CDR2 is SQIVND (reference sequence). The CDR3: CASSIPGQVYEQYF. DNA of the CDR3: TGTGCCAGTAGTATCCCGGGACAAGTTTACGAGCAGTACTTC.

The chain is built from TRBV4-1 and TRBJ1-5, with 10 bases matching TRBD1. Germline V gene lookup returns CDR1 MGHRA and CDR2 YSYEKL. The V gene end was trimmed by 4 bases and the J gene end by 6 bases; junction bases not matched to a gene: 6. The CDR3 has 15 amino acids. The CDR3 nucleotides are TGCGCCAGCAGCCCCCAGACAGGGGGCAGTCAGCCCCAGCATTTT. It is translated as CASSPQTGGSQPQHF.

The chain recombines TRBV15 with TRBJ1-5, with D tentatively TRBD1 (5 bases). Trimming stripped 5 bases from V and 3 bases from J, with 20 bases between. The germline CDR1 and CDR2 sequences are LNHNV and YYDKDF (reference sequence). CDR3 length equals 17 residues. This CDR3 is CATSESPKRGYNQPQHF. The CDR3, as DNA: TGTGCCACCAGCGAGAGCCCCAAGCGGGGGTACAATCAGCCCCAGCATTTT.

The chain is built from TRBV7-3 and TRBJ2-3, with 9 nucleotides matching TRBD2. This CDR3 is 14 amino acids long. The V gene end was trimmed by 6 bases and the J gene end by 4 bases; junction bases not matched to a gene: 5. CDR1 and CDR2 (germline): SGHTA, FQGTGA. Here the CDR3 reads CASRAGGESDTQYF. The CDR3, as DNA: TGTGCCAGCAGAGCGGGAGGCGAATCAGATACGCAGTATTTT.